Listed here are 17 T cell receptor beta chains from one sample, sequenced in a study of Ad26.COV2.S vaccination and SARS-CoV-2 variants. TCRdb's copy holds only in-frame clones and misses some; the assay was immunoSEQ multiplex PCR. Of fewer than 500,000 clones listed, roughly 88% are singletons. Noted treatment: around 19 received Ad26.COV2.S at low or high dose, single or two shots; a few received placebo; per-sample allocation not given. The samples date from day 63 after the first vaccine or placebo injection. Sequenced material: peripheral blood, taken in a trial of Ad26.COV2.S vaccine versus placebo. The source of these receptors is a person aged 18 to 65 who received the Ad26.COV2.S COVID-19 vaccine or a placebo.

J is TRBJ1-4 and V is TRBV2; D remains unclear. The CDR3 has 13 amino acids. Germline values: CDR1 SNHLY, CDR2 FYNNEI. V lost 7 bases and J 7 bases, leaving 13 bases between the germline ends. CDR3 in amino acids: CASTGGWGEKLFF. CDR3 bases: TGTGCCAGCACCGGTGGGTGGGGTGAAAAACTGTTTTTT.

The chain has TRBV7-2 and TRBJ2-5; the D is unclear. This CDR3 is built from 16 residues. Germline V lookup: CDR1 SGHTA, CDR2 FQGNSA. V lost 5 bases and J 0 bases, leaving 16 bases between the germline ends. The CDR3 loop is CASSRQVAVNQETQYF. The CDR3 DNA reads as TGTGCCAGCAGCAGGCAGGTGGCGGTGAACCAAGAGACCCAGTACTTC.

This rearrangement joins TRBV5-4 to TRBJ2-1; 9 positions match TRBD2. Trimming at V came to 4 bases and at J to 5 bases, leaving 7 bases not matched to a gene. Germline V gives CDR1 SGHNT, CDR2 YYREEE (reference sequence). The CDR3 length is 15 residues. CDR3: CASSLRTSVNNEQFF. The CDR3, as DNA: TGTGCCAGCAGCCTAAGGACTAGCGTAAACAATGAGCAGTTCTTC.

Turning to this clone: In the same sample, other DNA sequences code for this CDR3. The gene calls are TRBV6-2 or TRBV6-3 and TRBJ2-1; D unresolved. This CDR3 has 14 amino acids. Trimming removed 0 bases from V and 3 bases from J, with 6 bases in between. Germline V gene sequence: CDR1 MNHEY, CDR2 SVGEGT. As DNA, the CDR3 is TGTGCCAGCAGTTACTCTAGGGTCTACAATGAGCAGTTCTTC. This codes for CASSYSRVYNEQFF.

For the CDR3, the DNA is TGTGCCAGCTCGCTAAGGGGGACTGAAGCTTTCTTT. It specifies CASSLRGTEAFF. The chain employs TRBV18 and TRBJ1-1; TRBD1 might be the D (6 bases). Trimming pared 6 bases from V and 5 bases from J, leaving 10 bases between. CDR1 is KGHSH and CDR2 is LQKENI in the germline V gene. CDR3 length equals 12 residues.

The V gene is TRBV25-1, the J gene TRBJ1-6; 9 bases agree with TRBD1. V shed 4 bases, J shed 9 bases, and the junction held 4 bases outside the gene matches. Germline V gives CDR1 MGHDK, CDR2 SYGVNS. This CDR3 contains 14 residues. In DNA, the CDR3 is TGTGCCAGCAGTGGGTGGACAGGGGTTTCACCCCTCCACTTT. Translation: CASSGWTGVSPLHF.

This clone was seen once. The chain is built from TRBV3-1 (or the pseudogene TRBV3-2) and TRBJ2-1; 10 nucleotides agree with TRBD2. The CDR3 is made up of 13 amino acids. V was pared by 6 bases and J by 8 bases, with 4 bases of the junction left unmatched. In germline, CDR1 is LGHDT, CDR2 YNNKEL (reference sequence). CDR3: CASRAGGVDEQFF. The CDR3 region has the DNA TGTGCCAGCAGAGCGGGAGGGGTCGATGAGCAGTTCTTC.

V and J are TRBV14 and TRBJ2-1; D is unresolved. This CDR3 region has 13 residues. Germline lookup yields CDR1 SGHDN and CDR2 FVKESK. V lost 3 bases to trimming and J lost 10 bases, with 13 bases between them. CDR3 amino acids: CASSHPSNGEQFF. In DNA, the CDR3 is TGTGCCAGCAGCCATCCCTCTAATGGGGAGCAGTTCTTC.

The V and J genes are TRBV4-2 and TRBJ2-1; 11 nucleotides line up with TRBD2. The CDR3 contains 17 residues. V dropped 2 bases and J dropped 6; count of bases not matched to a gene: 9. Germline V CDR1 and CDR2: LGHNA, YNFKEQ. CDR3 DNA sequence: TGTGCCAGCAGCCAAAAAGGGCCGGGACTAGCGGTCAATGAGCAGTTCTTC. It is translated as CASSQKGPGLAVNEQFF.

This clone was seen a single time. The V and J genes are TRBV29-1 and TRBJ1-3; D not resolved. V gave up 0 bases and J gave up 0 bases, with 6 bases separating them. CDR3 length: 14 residues. Per the germline V gene, CDR1 is SQVTM and CDR2 is ANQGSEA. CDR3 sequence (DNA): TGCAGCGTTGAAGAACTCGGCTCTGGAAACACCATATATTTT. Its translation is CSVEELGSGNTIYF. The whole variable domain, remainder taken from reference TRBV29-1 and TRBJ1-3, is SAVISQKPSRDICQRGTSLTIQCQVDSQVTMMFWYRQQPGQSLTLIATANQGSEATYESGFVIDKFPISRPNLTFSTLTVSNMSPEDSSIYLCSVEELGSGNTIYFGEGSWLTVV.

The chain has TRBV4-3 and TRBJ1-4; TRBD1 agrees at 8 bases. Germline V gives CDR1 LGHNA, CDR2 YSLEER. This CDR3 is 19 amino acids long. With V trimmed by 3 bases and J by 0 bases, 12 bases remained unmatched. The CDR3 region is CASSQWGSGQVSTNEKLFF. CDR3 sequence (DNA): TGCGCCAGCAGCCAGTGGGGGTCGGGACAGGTTTCAACTAATGAAAAACTGTTTTTT.

The V gene is TRBV25-1, the J gene TRBJ2-7, with 12 bases identical to TRBD1. This CDR3 has 15 residues. V lost 3 bases to trimming and J lost 3 bases; unmatched junction nucleotides: 3. Germline CDR1 MGHDK, CDR2 SYGVNS. CDR3 loop: CASSDRDRGRYEQYF. The CDR3 nucleotides are TGTGCCAGCAGTGACCGGGACAGGGGGCGCTACGAGCAGTACTTC.

The gene calls are TRBV7-9 and TRBJ2-1, with D perhaps matching TRBD2 (5 bases). CDR1 SEHNR and CDR2 FQNEAQ come from the germline V gene (reference sequence). The CDR3 spans 13 residues. Trimming removed 5 bases from V and 8 bases from J, with 13 bases in between. Written as DNA, the CDR3 is TGTGCCAGCAGCACCGCCGCCGGGGATGAGCAGTTCTTC. Protein: CASSTAAGDEQFF.

The rearrangement uses TRBV12-3 or TRBV12-4 and TRBJ2-1; possibly TRBD1 or TRBD2 for D (6 bases each). V lost 7 bases and J 9 bases, leaving 10 bases between the germline ends. This CDR3 has 11 residues. The CDR3 sequence is CASTGGFEQFF. CDR3 coding DNA: TGTGCCAGCACCGGGGGCTTTGAGCAGTTCTTC.

This sequence joins TRBV19 and TRBJ1-1; D unresolved. Germline-derived CDR1 and CDR2 are LNHDA and SQIVND (reference sequence). Trimming removed 4 bases from V and 7 bases from J, with 13 bases in between. CDR3 length: 13 amino acids. CDR3 sequence (DNA): TGTGCCAGTAGTACTCGCCCGGTTATTGAAGCTTTCTTT. It is translated as CASSTRPVIEAFF.

V gene TRBV27 combines with J gene TRBJ2-1; possibly TRBD1 for D (5 bases). V was trimmed by 6 bases and J by 9 bases, leaving 15 bases between them. The CDR3 loop spans 13 amino acids. CDR1 is MNHEY, CDR2 SMNVEV, per germline (reference sequence). CDR3 region: CASSRVAQTEQFF. CDR3 nucleotides: TGTGCCAGCAGCAGGGTCGCCCAGACTGAGCAGTTCTTC.

The chain carries TRBV6-5 and TRBJ1-4, with D tentatively TRBD1 (5 bases). The CDR3 sequence is 14 residues long. V lost 5 bases and J 4 bases, leaving 11 bases between the germline ends. Germline V gene data show CDR1 as MNHEY and CDR2 as SVGAGI. In DNA form, the CDR3 reads TGTGCCAGCAGTAGGGGACTGTATAATGAAAAACTGTTTTTT. Encoded protein: CASSRGLYNEKLFF.